This TCR beta chain was recovered during a study of Ad26.COV2.S vaccination and SARS-CoV-2 variants. Background on the study: Once, or twice with 56 days between doses, Ad26.COV2.S was given intramuscularly.

To note about this clone: Its antigen is undetermined.

TCRdb's table, derived via immunoSEQ multiplex PCR, lists solely in-frame clones and lacks some. The sample yields about half a million clones, about nine tenths seen once. With 1 base removed from V and 0 bases from J, the gap between germline ends came to 16 bases. This CDR3 contains 18 residues. The germline V gene encodes CDR1 LGHNT and CDR2 FRNRAP. Study-wide findings and caveats: Similar non-spike TCR breadth was seen in vaccine and placebo recipients.

Treatment here: some 20 received Ad26.COV2.S at low or high dose, single or two shots; 5 received placebo; per-sample allocation not given. After the first vaccine or placebo injection, samples were drawn on day 63. The receptor's source is a person aged 18 to 65 who received the Ad26.COV2.S COVID-19 vaccine or a placebo. This specimen consisted of peripheral blood, obtained in a trial of Ad26.COV2.S vaccine versus placebo. The chain couples TRBV12-5 to TRBJ2-1; D possibly matches TRBD1 or TRBD2 (6 bases each). The CDR3 region is CASGLAPVTGASYNEQFF. Here the CDR3 DNA reads TGTGCTAGTGGTTTGGCCCCCGTGACGGGGGCCTCCTACAATGAGCAGTTCTTC.